A selection of T cell receptor beta chains follows, all from one sample in a study of blood T cell repertoires in COVID-19. TCRdb keeps only in-frame clones here, not all; method: immunoSEQ multiplex PCR. This table holds some 21,000 clones, 80% found once. The source material was peripheral blood. The receptors derive from a man aged 60-69 years with active COVID-19. CDR3s include the opening cysteine and the closing phenylalanine or tryptophan. The order of the fields is D gene, J gene, clone size, V gene, CDR3 protein, CDR3 DNA. D genes are given only for firm matches. Where a row states a size, it is once, few, many or the class of an expanded clone; other rows omit it.

. | TRBJ2-3 | . | TRBV7-8 | CASSLVLTQYF | TGTGCCAGCAGCTTAGTCCTTACGCAGTATTTT
TRBD2 | TRBJ2-3 | once | TRBV12-5 | CASGAGTSSTDTQYF | TGTGCTAGTGGTGCCGGGACTAGCAGCACAGATACGCAGTATTTT
TRBD1 | TRBJ2-7 | . | TRBV7-3 | CASSSGTGPYEQYF | TGTGCCAGCAGCTCCGGGACAGGCCCCTACGAGCAGTACTTC
. | TRBJ1-5 | . | TRBV7-8 | CASSLLIPRGNINQPQHF | TGTGCCAGCAGCCTATTAATCCCCAGGGGAAATATTAATCAGCCCCAGCATTTT
TRBD2 | TRBJ2-1 | . | TRBV5-1 | CASSPGLAGAFYNEQFF | TGCGCCAGCAGCCCGGGACTAGCGGGAGCGTTCTACAATGAGCAGTTCTTC
TRBD2 | TRBJ2-5 | . | TRBV27 | CASSFSGLADQETQYF | TGTGCCAGCAGTTTTTCCGGACTAGCGGACCAAGAGACCCAGTACTTC
. | TRBJ2-5 | . | TRBV7-9 | CASSPPSAFGRGKYF | TGTGCCAGCAGTCCCCCTTCCGCCTTTGGCCGCGGGAAGTACTTC
TRBD2 | TRBJ2-3 | . | TRBV15 | CATSRGSGTSTDTQYF | TGTGCCACCAGCAGGGGGAGCGGGACTAGCACAGATACGCAGTATTTT
TRBD1 | TRBJ2-7 | once | TRBV27 | CASSRQGSYEQYF | TGTGCCAGCAGTCGACAGGGCTCCTACGAGCAGTACTTC
. | TRBJ2-3 | . | TRBV6-1 | CASSEATGSTDTQYF | TGTGCCAGCAGTGAAGCAACGGGGAGCACAGATACGCAGTATTTT
TRBD2 | TRBJ2-3 | . | TRBV7-3 | CASSLIGPTSGVKLTDTQYF | TGTGCCAGCAGCTTAATAGGGCCGACTAGCGGAGTTAAGTTGACAGATACGCAGTATTTT
. | TRBJ1-2 | . | TRBV19 | CASSIDRGNYGYTF | TGTGCCAGTAGTATAGACAGGGGTAACTATGGCTACACCTTC
TRBD2 | TRBJ2-5 | . | TRBV14 | CASSAGTSGSWETQYF | TGTGCCAGCAGCGCCGGGACTAGCGGGAGTTGGGAGACCCAGTACTTC
TRBD1 | TRBJ2-7 | . | TRBV24-1 | CATSDFPPRTGVYEQYF | TGTGCCACCAGTGATTTTCCGCCCAGGACAGGCGTCTACGAGCAGTACTTC
TRBD1 | TRBJ2-2 | few | TRBV5-6 | CASSRAQGARTGELFF | TGTGCCAGCAGCAGGGCGCAGGGGGCCAGGACCGGGGAGCTGTTTTTT
TRBD1 | TRBJ2-1 | . | TRBV5-1 | CASSPTRGTGANNEQFF | TGCGCCAGCAGCCCCACCCGTGGGACAGGCGCCAACAATGAGCAGTTCTTC
. | TRBJ2-5 | . | TRBV5-4 | CASSSDRSAETQYF | TGTGCCAGCAGCTCGGACAGATCCGCGGAGACCCAGTACTTC
. | TRBJ2-2 | . | TRBV28 | CASSLFGTGELFF | TGTGCCAGCAGTTTATTCGGGACCGGGGAGCTGTTTTTT
. | TRBJ2-1 | . | TRBV18 | CASSPPAISSYNEQFF | TGTGCCAGCTCACCACCGGCAATAAGCTCCTACAATGAGCAGTTCTTC
TRBD2 | TRBJ2-7 | . | TRBV7-2 | CASSRYGTSVSYEQYF | TGTGCCAGCAGCCGGTATGGGACTAGCGTTTCCTACGAGCAGTACTTC
TRBD2 | TRBJ2-1 | . | TRBV6-5 | CASRLAGGYNEQFF | TGTGCCAGCAGGCTAGCGGGAGGGTACAATGAGCAGTTCTTC
. | TRBJ2-5 | . | TRBV24-1 | CATSDVAQETQYF | TGTGCCACCAGTGATGTAGCCCAAGAGACCCAGTACTTC
. | TRBJ1-5 | . | TRBV2 | CASSEGDIPNQPQHF | TGTGCCAGCAGTGAAGGGGACATCCCAAATCAGCCCCAGCATTTT
. | TRBJ2-1 | . | TRBV5-1 | CASSWDSGTYNEQFF | TGCGCCAGCAGCTGGGATAGCGGCACCTACAATGAGCAGTTCTTC
. | TRBJ2-5 | . | TRBV21-1 | CASSKPGQGARKTQYF | TGTGCCAGCAGCAAGCCGGGACAGGGTGCTCGGAAGACCCAGTACTTC
TRBD2 | TRBJ2-2 | . | TRBV19 | CASNLGGGANTGELFF | TGTGCCAGTAACCTCGGGGGGGGCGCGAACACCGGGGAGCTGTTTTTT
. | TRBJ2-3 | . | TRBV24-1 | CATSEWGRLIDTQYF | TGTGCCACCAGTGAGTGGGGCCGGTTGATAGATACGCAGTATTTT
. | TRBJ1-2 | few | TRBV7-8 | CASSLASDQRGYTF | TGTGCCAGCAGCTTAGCGTCCGACCAGCGGGGCTACACCTTC
. | TRBJ1-2 | . | TRBV5-1 | CASSDGQNYGYTF | TGCGCCAGCAGTGATGGACAGAACTATGGCTACACCTTC
TRBD1 | TRBJ2-7 | medium-sized | TRBV5-1 | CASSLRRLGQGGYEQYF | TGCGCCAGCAGCTTGAGGAGGCTGGGACAGGGGGGCTACGAGCAGTACTTC
. | TRBJ1-2 | once | TRBV28 | CASSPGLAGNYGYTF | TGTGCCAGCAGTCCTGGATTGGCGGGCAACTATGGCTACACCTTC
. | TRBJ2-1 | . | TRBV4-3 | CASSQGQDDGPQFF | TGCGCCAGCAGCCAAGGACAGGACGATGGGCCCCAGTTCTTC